These 2 T cell receptor beta chains came from one sample sequenced in a study of identical twins. TCRdb used MiXCR to reprocess the 5' RACE reads, holding one entry per CDR3 protein. The sample lists fewer than 500,000 distinct CDR3 sequences, less than 25% seen once, with about 2.9% in the top ten. These data were also reused for a study on T cells expressing NK-cell markers.

The sample was CD4+ T cells sorted from blood. The receptors come from a woman aged 18-29 years in good health.

This clonotype appeared many times. The gene calls are TRBV20-1 and TRBJ2-1; D is possibly TRBD2 (6 bases). V shed 2 bases and J shed 1 base, with 12 bases lying between them. The CDR3 spans 15 residues. Germline CDR1 DFQATT, CDR2 SNEGSKA (reference sequence). Written as DNA, the CDR3 is TGCAGTGCTAGACCCGGAGGGGTTTCCTACAATGAGCAGTTCTTC. Translation: CSARPGGVSYNEQFF.

This clonotype has ten or more counts. As DNA, the CDR3 is TGTGCCAGCAGGGAGGGACTAGCGGGAGTTCGACGCGAGCAGTTCTTC. Its translation: CASREGLAGVRREQFF. The chain carries TRBV2 and TRBJ2-1; 14 bases align to TRBD2. Germline V gene sequence: CDR1 SNHLY, CDR2 FYNNEI. V trimming: 6 bases; J trimming: 10 bases; junction bases outside the gene matches: 11. The CDR3 loop spans 16 amino acids. The entire variable domain, with the rest obtained from reference TRBV2 and TRBJ2-1, is as follows: EPEVTQTPSHQVTQMGQEVILRCVPISNHLYFYWYRQILGQKVEFLVSFYNNEISEKSEIFDDQFSVERPDGSNFTLKIRSTKLEDSAMYFCASREGLAGVRREQFFGPGTRLTVL.